The count of the clone carrying this T cell receptor beta chain is one. Its antigen is undetermined. Looked up from germline, CDR1 is SGHRS and CDR2 is YFSETQ. The V end lost 2 bases, the J end lost 5 bases, and 14 bases lay between the germline ends. The CDR3 totals 14 residues. Data came from immunoSEQ multiplex PCR; TCRdb stores just in-frame clones and leaves some out. This table holds 70,000 or so clones, 88% found once. The data originate from a study of siplizumab effects on memory and regulatory T cells. Study results and limitations: Only a minor fraction of alloreactive clones mapped to unstimulated subsets. Alloreactive sequences tracing back to unstimulated CD4+ memory cells fell significantly with siplizumab.

The sequencing input was Tregs sorted from blood. This receptor was obtained from a human donor in good health. V and J are TRBV5-1 and TRBJ2-7; D unresolved. CDR3 sequence reads: CASSLLTGLNEQYF. As DNA, the CDR3 is TGCGCCAGCAGCTTATTGACTGGGCTCAACGAGCAGTACTTC.